The 8 T cell receptor beta chains below all came from one sample that was sequenced in a study of cytomegalovirus exposure and HLA in healthy donors. Sequencing used immunoSEQ multiplex PCR; TCRdb keeps in-frame clones, though not all of them. The sample holds 70,000 to 85,000 clones, 94% seen once. Sequenced material: PBMCs. The receptors here all came from a woman aged 18 to 35 in good health and CMV-seropositive.

This clone is a singleton in its sample. In nucleotides, the CDR3 is TGTGCCAGCAGCGCCTGGACCGGGACAGGGGGTTTTTTCTATGGCTACACCTTC. This translates into CASSAWTGTGGFFYGYTF. The V gene is TRBV5-8, the J gene TRBJ1-2; 11 bases are shared with TRBD1. Germline CDR1 SGHTS, CDR2 YDEGEE. V lost 4 bases to trimming and J lost 4 bases; unmatched junction nucleotides: 15. This CDR3 comprises 18 residues.

CDR3 in DNA: TGTGCCAGCAGCTTTACCAGCGGGAGGGTGGAGACCCAGTACTTC. Translating it yields CASSFTSGRVETQYF. V is TRBV7-8 and J is TRBJ2-5; the match to TRBD2 covers 10 bases. J lost 5 bases, V lost 3 bases, and 6 bases had no gene match. Germline loops: CDR1 SGHVS, CDR2 FQNEAQ. The CDR3 sequence is 15 residues long.

The gene calls are TRBV18 and TRBJ2-7; 11 positions match TRBD1. The length of the CDR3 is 14 residues. Germline CDR1 and CDR2: KGHSH and LQKENI. The trim removed 3 bases at V and 6 bases at J, leaving 4 bases unmatched. The CDR3 is CASSPGQGEAEQYF. The CDR3 coding sequence is TGTGCCAGCTCACCGGGACAGGGGGAAGCCGAGCAGTACTTC.

The chain carries TRBV21-1 and TRBJ1-5. TRBV21-1 is classified as a pseudogene. The CDR3 length is 15 residues. The CDR3 reads CASNTGVLGNQPQHF. DNA of the CDR3: TGTGCCAGCAATACGGGGGTATTGGGCAATCAGCCCCAGCATTTT.

The V call is TRBV27, the J call TRBJ2-3; no definite D call. CDR3 length equals 13 residues. V lost 5 bases and J lost 2, with 8 bases in between. CDR1 is MNHEY and CDR2 is SMNVEV in the germline V gene (reference sequence). The CDR3 loop reads CASSPGPTDTQYF. The CDR3 DNA reads as TGTGCCAGCAGTCCAGGCCCCACAGATACGCAGTATTTT.

This chain links TRBV7-9 with TRBJ2-3; 7 bases agree with TRBD1. Germline values: CDR1 SEHNR, CDR2 FQNEAQ (reference sequence). Unmatched junction bases numbered 6, after V lost 5 bases and J lost 1 base. The CDR3 length is 15 residues. In DNA form, the CDR3 reads TGTGCCAGCAGCCCCCGACAGGGTCGCACAGATACGCAGTATTTT. It codes for CASSPRQGRTDTQYF.

This chain uses TRBV27 with TRBJ1-1; D is perhaps TRBD1 (5 bases). Germline lookup yields CDR1 MNHEY and CDR2 SMNVEV (reference sequence). CDR3 length: 16 amino acids. V was shortened by 2 bases and J by 0 bases, with 13 bases between the two germline ends. Written as DNA, the CDR3 is TGTGCCAGCAGTTTAAGTATAGGGGTCATGAACACTGAAGCTTTCTTT. As protein: CASSLSIGVMNTEAFF.

The V call is TRBV5-5, the J call TRBJ1-4; TRBD1 agrees at 7 bases. Trimming removed 3 bases from V and 3 bases from J; junction bases left unmatched: 5. The CDR3 totals 15 residues. Germline CDR1 reads SGHKS; CDR2 reads YYEKEE (reference sequence). CDR3 in DNA: TGTGCCAGCAGCTGGGGACAGTCTCCTAATGAAAAACTGTTTTTT. Translated: CASSWGQSPNEKLFF.